These T cell receptor beta chains were read from a single sample in a study of cytomegalovirus exposure and HLA in healthy donors. TCRdb's table, derived via immunoSEQ multiplex PCR, lists solely in-frame clones and lacks some. The sample includes roughly 200,000 clones, 79% of them seen just once. The sequencing input was PBMCs. These receptors all stem from a man over 45 in good health and CMV-seronegative. CDR3s include the opening cysteine and the closing phenylalanine or tryptophan. The order of the fields is V gene, clone size, J gene, D gene, CDR3 protein, CDR3 DNA. A D gene is named only where the DNA matches it firmly. Clone size, where shown, is once, few, many, or a class for clones that have expanded.

v_gene: TRBV28; abundance: few; j_gene: TRBJ2-3; d_gene: .; CDR3aa: CASSLGPPTDTQYF; CDR3nt: TGTGCCAGCAGTTTAGGGCCGCCCACAGATACGCAGTATTTT
v_gene: TRBV6-6; abundance: .; j_gene: TRBJ2-2; d_gene: TRBD2; CDR3aa: CASSYSSGTTGELFF; CDR3nt: TGTGCCAGCAGTTACAGTAGCGGGACCACCGGGGAGCTGTTTTTT
v_gene: TRBV6-1; abundance: .; j_gene: TRBJ1-1; d_gene: TRBD1; CDR3aa: CASSEPDDRGKVNTEAFF; CDR3nt: TGTGCCAGCAGTGAACCTGACGACAGGGGGAAAGTGAACACTGAAGCTTTCTTT
v_gene: TRBV15; abundance: once; j_gene: TRBJ1-4; d_gene: .; CDR3aa: CATSRVTALNEKLFF; CDR3nt: TGTGCCACCAGCAGAGTGACAGCCCTTAATGAAAAACTGTTTTTT
v_gene: TRBV6-5; abundance: .; j_gene: TRBJ1-1; d_gene: TRBD1; CDR3aa: CASRRTGGTEAFF; CDR3nt: TGTGCCAGCAGGCGTACAGGGGGCACTGAAGCTTTCTTT
v_gene: TRBV29-1; abundance: once; j_gene: TRBJ2-7; d_gene: TRBD1; CDR3aa: CSVEPGQAEGGKYF; CDR3nt: TGCAGCGTAGAACCGGGACAGGCCGAAGGGGGCAAGTACTTC
v_gene: TRBV25-1; abundance: .; j_gene: TRBJ2-7; d_gene: .; CDR3aa: CASSRETGYYEQYF; CDR3nt: TGTGCCAGCAGTAGGGAGACGGGCTACTACGAGCAGTACTTC
v_gene: TRBV28; abundance: .; j_gene: TRBJ2-7; d_gene: TRBD2; CDR3aa: CASSPLAGVYEQYF; CDR3nt: TGTGCCAGCAGTCCCCTAGCGGGAGTGTACGAGCAGTACTTC
v_gene: TRBV7-2; abundance: .; j_gene: TRBJ2-3; d_gene: TRBD2; CDR3aa: CASSSSGRASDTQYF; CDR3nt: TGTGCCAGCAGCTCTAGCGGGAGGGCCTCAGATACGCAGTATTTT
v_gene: TRBV18; abundance: few; j_gene: TRBJ2-5; d_gene: TRBD2; CDR3aa: CASSLYGLAGELGQETQYF; CDR3nt: TGTGCCAGCTCACTATATGGACTAGCGGGAGAGCTTGGGCAAGAGACCCAGTACTTC
v_gene: TRBV5-8; abundance: .; j_gene: TRBJ2-1; d_gene: TRBD2; CDR3aa: CASSAPGLTYNEQFF; CDR3nt: TGTGCCAGCAGCGCACCGGGACTAACCTACAATGAGCAGTTCTTC
v_gene: TRBV4-1; abundance: .; j_gene: TRBJ2-5; d_gene: TRBD2; CDR3aa: CASEGAGGPRETQYF; CDR3nt: TGCGCCAGCGAGGGGGCGGGAGGGCCGCGGGAGACCCAGTACTTC
v_gene: TRBV10-1; abundance: .; j_gene: TRBJ2-7; d_gene: .; CDR3aa: CASSDRRTYEQYF; CDR3nt: TGCGCCAGCAGTGACCGCAGGACCTACGAGCAGTACTTC
v_gene: TRBV19; abundance: .; j_gene: TRBJ2-4; d_gene: .; CDR3aa: CASSIPPAGEAKNIQYF; CDR3nt: TGTGCCAGTAGTATACCCCCCGCCGGAGAAGCCAAAAACATTCAGTACTTC
v_gene: TRBV4-1; abundance: .; j_gene: TRBJ2-1; d_gene: TRBD2; CDR3aa: CASSQDGASGDEQFF; CDR3nt: TGCGCCAGCAGCCAAGATGGGGCTAGCGGGGATGAGCAGTTCTTC
v_gene: TRBV5-4; abundance: .; j_gene: TRBJ2-2; d_gene: TRBD2; CDR3aa: CASSSRLAGVDTGELFF; CDR3nt: TGTGCCAGCAGCTCTCGGCTAGCGGGAGTTGACACCGGGGAGCTGTTTTTT
v_gene: TRBV30; abundance: .; j_gene: TRBJ1-3; d_gene: .; CDR3aa: CAWSVGANSGNTIYF; CDR3nt: TGTGCCTGGAGTGTAGGGGCCAACTCTGGAAACACCATATATTTT
v_gene: TRBV7-8; abundance: .; j_gene: TRBJ2-5; d_gene: TRBD2; CDR3aa: CASSGRLAGEETQYF; CDR3nt: TGTGCCAGCAGCGGCCGACTAGCGGGAGAAGAGACCCAGTACTTC
v_gene: TRBV2; abundance: few; j_gene: TRBJ2-7; d_gene: .; CDR3aa: CASIEGQGGHEQYF; CDR3nt: TGTGCCAGCATAGAGGGGCAGGGGGGCCACGAGCAGTACTTC
v_gene: TRBV19; abundance: .; j_gene: TRBJ2-7; d_gene: TRBD2; CDR3aa: CASRGSGRAYEQYF; CDR3nt: TGTGCCAGTAGGGGTAGCGGGAGGGCCTACGAGCAGTACTTC
v_gene: TRBV5-6; abundance: .; j_gene: TRBJ2-7; d_gene: .; CDR3aa: CASSFFRELTYEQYF; CDR3nt: TGTGCCAGCAGCTTTTTCCGGGAGTTAACCTACGAGCAGTACTTC
v_gene: TRBV11-2; abundance: .; j_gene: TRBJ2-1; d_gene: TRBD2; CDR3aa: CASSSFVLAGGSSYNEQFF; CDR3nt: TGTGCCAGCAGCTCATTCGTACTAGCGGGAGGTTCATCCTACAATGAGCAGTTCTTC
v_gene: TRBV7-9; abundance: .; j_gene: TRBJ2-5; d_gene: .; CDR3aa: CASSLVRTETQYF; CDR3nt: TGTGCCAGCAGCTTAGTGCGAACAGAGACCCAGTACTTC
v_gene: TRBV29-1; abundance: .; j_gene: TRBJ1-5; d_gene: .; CDR3aa: CRLRTTISNQPQHF; CDR3nt: TGCAGGTTAAGGACAACCATTAGCAATCAGCCCCAGCATTTT
v_gene: TRBV9; abundance: .; j_gene: TRBJ2-7; d_gene: TRBD1; CDR3aa: CASSGSGTVGIEQYF; CDR3nt: TGTGCCAGCAGCGGATCCGGGACAGTCGGAATCGAGCAGTACTTC
v_gene: TRBV4-1; abundance: .; j_gene: TRBJ1-3; d_gene: .; CDR3aa: CASSSTSTARLGNTIYF; CDR3nt: TGCGCCAGCAGCTCTACCTCAACGGCGAGGCTGGGAAACACCATATATTTT
v_gene: TRBV7-9; abundance: once; j_gene: TRBJ2-3; d_gene: TRBD1; CDR3aa: CASSYYQGASDTQYF; CDR3nt: TGTGCCAGCAGCTACTACCAGGGGGCCTCAGATACGCAGTATTTT